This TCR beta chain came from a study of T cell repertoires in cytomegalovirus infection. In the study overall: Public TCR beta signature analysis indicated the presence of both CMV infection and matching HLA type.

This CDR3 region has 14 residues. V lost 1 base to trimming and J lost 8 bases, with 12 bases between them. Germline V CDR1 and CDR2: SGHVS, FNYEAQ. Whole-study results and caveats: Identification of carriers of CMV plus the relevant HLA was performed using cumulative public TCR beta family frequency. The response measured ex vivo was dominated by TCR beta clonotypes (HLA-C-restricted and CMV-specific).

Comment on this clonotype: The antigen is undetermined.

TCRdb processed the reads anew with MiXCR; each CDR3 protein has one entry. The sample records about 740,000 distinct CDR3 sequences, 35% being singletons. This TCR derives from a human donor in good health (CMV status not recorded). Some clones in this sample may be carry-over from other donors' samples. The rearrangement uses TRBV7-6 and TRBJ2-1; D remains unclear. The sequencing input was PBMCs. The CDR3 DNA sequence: TGTGCCAGCAGCTTAGAGTCCCAAGCCGATGAGCAGTTCTTC. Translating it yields CASSLESQADEQFF.